The 17 T cell receptor beta chains presented below share a single source sample, sequenced in a study of spatial heterogeneity in lung cancer. TCRdb independently ran MiXCR on the 5' RACE reads; one entry per CDR3 protein. Here the sample spans under 15,000 distinct CDR3 sequences, less than 15% being singletons. Time point here: sample taken at primary tumor resection. Unsorted whole RNA from tumor, nontumor lung or frozen PBMC underwent sequencing. This material consisted of PBMCs, taken at surgery. Receptors were obtained from a male donor with early-stage non-small cell lung cancer.

The chain has TRBV4-2 and TRBJ1-5; D uncertain. The CDR3 loop spans 14 amino acids. Per germline, CDR1 LGHNA and CDR2 YNFKEQ. V was pared by 1 base and J by 7 bases, with 11 bases between. The CDR3 DNA follows: TGTGCCAGCAGCCAAGGGGGTTCGTGGCAGCCCCAGCATTTT. Residues: CASSQGGSWQPQHF.

This clonotype was detected a few times. The chain couples TRBV5-1 to TRBJ1-1, with D possibly TRBD1 on 6 matching bases. V was clipped by 3 bases and J by 2 bases, with 14 bases between them. Germline V gives CDR1 SGHRS, CDR2 YFSETQ. The CDR3 is 15 amino acids. DNA of the CDR3: TGCGCCAGCAGCTCTTTACAGGGATACAACACTGAAGCTTTCTTT. Its translation is CASSSLQGYNTEAFF.

This chain links TRBV20-1 with TRBJ2-1; TRBD1 agrees at 8 bases. The junction had 13 bases not matched to a gene; V was cut back by 6 bases and J by 6 bases. Germline loops: CDR1 DFQATT, CDR2 SNEGSKA (reference sequence). The CDR3 loop spans 15 amino acids. CDR3 in amino acids: CSASLPDREINEQFF. Written as DNA, the CDR3 is TGCAGTGCGTCTCTTCCGGACAGGGAAATCAATGAGCAGTTCTTC.

This clonotype showed up many times. The chain links TRBV20-1 to TRBJ1-5, with 9 bases matching TRBD1. CDR3 length: 14 residues. Germline CDR1 is DFQATT and CDR2 is SNEGSKA (reference sequence). V was pared by 5 bases and J by 10 bases, with 12 bases of the junction left unmatched. In DNA form, the CDR3 reads TGCAGTGCTGAGGGGGGGACAGGGAGAGGCCCCCAGCATTTT. This gives the protein CSAEGGTGRGPQHF.

In regard to this clonotype: Just one base apart from a much larger clone, this may be a read error. The rearrangement joins TRBV2 to TRBJ1-4; D gene unclear. Germline-derived CDR1 and CDR2 are SNHLY and FYNNEI. This CDR3 region has 14 residues. CDR3 residues: CASSRGLLNEKLLF. In DNA form, the CDR3 reads TGTGCCAGCAGCCGAGGTTTGTTGAACGAAAAACTGCTTTTT.

This clonotype has a handful of counts. V usage is TRBV5-4 and J usage is TRBJ2-7; 10 bases are a match to TRBD1. This CDR3 has 15 residues. With 3 bases clipped from V and 2 bases from J, the junction kept 5 bases outside the gene matches. CDR1 and CDR2 from the germline V gene are SGHNT and YYREEE (reference sequence). The CDR3 bases are TGTGCCAGCAGCTCGGGACAGGGGACCCCCTACGAGCAGTACTTC. As protein: CASSSGQGTPYEQYF.

This clonotype appeared many times. The rearrangement links TRBV5-1 to TRBJ2-1, with D perhaps TRBD2 (6 bases). Germline values: CDR1 SGHRS, CDR2 YFSETQ. V lost 4 bases and J lost 6, with 23 bases in between. The CDR3 contains 17 residues. CDR3 protein: CASSGPLGDSLFNEQFF. As DNA, the CDR3 is TGCGCCAGCAGCGGCCCATTGGGGGACTCCCTTTTCAATGAGCAGTTCTTC.

This clonotype has a count of ten or more. In nucleotides, the CDR3 is TGTGCCAGCAGTGAACCTGGGAGTGGCATTCAGTACTTC. Its translation: CASSEPGSGIQYF. This chain joins TRBV25-1 and TRBJ2-4, with D perhaps matching TRBD2 (5 bases). Germline assignment: CDR1 MGHDK and CDR2 SYGVNS. V was cut by 2 bases and J by 9 bases, with 11 bases left in between. The CDR3 runs 13 residues.

The V and J genes are TRBV7-9 and TRBJ2-2; the D gene is possibly TRBD1 (5 bases). V gave up 5 bases and J gave up 0 bases, with 19 bases separating them. This CDR3 region has 18 residues. Germline V lookup: CDR1 SEHNR, CDR2 FQNEAQ (reference sequence). As DNA, the CDR3 is TGTGCCAGCAGCCAGTCAGATCGTGGCAGGGCGAACACCGGGGAGCTGTTTTTT. Amino acid sequence: CASSQSDRGRANTGELFF.

The gene calls are TRBV5-5 and TRBJ2-3, with D tentatively TRBD2 (5 bases). V lost 0 bases, J lost 1 base, and 9 bases lay in between. CDR3 size: 15 residues. Germline CDR1 SGHKS, CDR2 YYEKEE (reference sequence). CDR3 in amino acids: CASSLAGERTDTQYF. In DNA, the CDR3 is TGTGCCAGCAGCTTGGCCGGGGAACGCACAGATACGCAGTATTTT.

This clonotype was detected ten times or more. The chain is built from TRBV4-3 and TRBJ2-6, with 10 bases lining up with TRBD1. This CDR3 contains 17 residues. V lost 4 bases to trimming and J lost 4 bases; unmatched junction nucleotides: 7. From germline, CDR1 is LGHNA and CDR2 YSLEER. In nucleotides, the CDR3 is TGCGCCAGCAGCCGAGACAGGGGGCGCTCCGGGGCCAACGTCCTGACTTTC. This encodes CASSRDRGRSGANVLTF.

At least ten counts were recorded for this clonotype. V gene TRBV11-3 combines with J gene TRBJ2-3; 13 bases map to TRBD2. Germline V CDR1 and CDR2: SGHNT, YENEEA. V was pared by 5 bases and J by 1 base, with 3 bases of the junction left unmatched. CDR3 length: 16 amino acids. The CDR3 region is CASSLGLAGGTDTQYF. The CDR3 coding sequence is TGTGCCAGCAGCCTCGGACTAGCGGGGGGCACAGATACGCAGTATTTT.

The table lists this clonotype with a few counts. V gene TRBV28 combines with J gene TRBJ2-7, with D tentatively TRBD1 (5 bases). Germline CDR1 is MDHEN and CDR2 is SYDVKM. V lost 6 bases to trimming and J lost 2 bases, with 17 bases between them. CDR3 length: 15 amino acids. This CDR3 is CASSFGLTVTYEQYF. The CDR3 DNA follows: TGTGCCAGCAGCTTTGGCCTGACAGTCACCTACGAGCAGTACTTC. Combining the CDR3 with reference TRBV28 and TRBJ2-7 gives the whole variable domain DVKVTQSSRYLVKRTGEKVFLECVQDMDHENMFWYRQDPGLGLRLIYFSYDVKMKEKGDIPEGYSVSREKKERFSLILESASTNQTSMYLCASSFGLTVTYEQYFGPGTRLTVT.

Only one count was recorded for this clonotype. The genes are TRBV5-4 and TRBJ1-6; possibly TRBD1 for D (5 bases). Germline assignment: CDR1 SGHNT and CDR2 YYREEE (reference sequence). V dropped 3 bases and J dropped 5 bases, with 9 bases sitting between them. The CDR3 is 14 residues long. CDR3 loop: CASSYLDNNSPLHF. The CDR3 nucleotides read TGTGCCAGCAGCTATTTGGACAATAATTCACCCCTCCACTTT.

This clonotype was counted many times. The chain combines TRBV27 with TRBJ1-4, with D possibly being TRBD1 (5 bases). The V end lost 3 bases, the J end lost 8 bases, and 13 bases lay between the germline ends. CDR1 and CDR2 from the germline V gene are MNHEY and SMNVEV (reference sequence). This CDR3 has 14 amino acids. The CDR3 reads CASSFLQGEEKLFF. CDR3 sequence (DNA): TGTGCCAGCAGTTTTCTCCAGGGCGAGGAAAAACTGTTTTTT.

This clonotype was recorded a few times. The chain carries TRBV27 and TRBJ2-7; 7 bases match TRBD2. Germline trimming cut 5 bases from V and 2 bases from J; bases unmatched to any gene: 15. The CDR3 is made up of 17 amino acids. Germline V gives CDR1 MNHEY, CDR2 SMNVEV (reference sequence). CDR3 DNA: TGTGCCAGCAGTCCGATGCTTCAGGGAGGGTCCACCTACGAGCAGTACTTC. The encoded protein is CASSPMLQGGSTYEQYF.

This clonotype was detected many times. The CDR3 region has the DNA TGTGCCAGCAGCCAACCGAGCTCCTACAATGAGCAGTTCTTC. Amino acid sequence: CASSQPSSYNEQFF. The chain has TRBV28 and TRBJ2-1; D unresolved. V shed 6 bases and J shed 0 bases, with 9 bases lying between them. Germline CDR1 and CDR2: MDHEN and SYDVKM. The CDR3 contains 14 residues.